The 13 T cell receptor beta chains listed next were all sequenced from one sample in a study of Graves' ophthalmopathy and Graves' hyperthyroidism. The study amplified TCR beta CDR3 regions using RNA transcripts. First-round RT-PCR employed HTBI primers, with a second-round multiplex PCR after it. TCRdb itself ran the multiplex PCR reads through MiXCR, one entry per CDR3 protein. The repertoire consists of a few hundred thousand distinct CDR3 sequences, with about 18% occurring once and the leading ten covering 2% to 3%. The sample was peripheral blood. Source of these receptors: an adult woman with stable Graves' hyperthyroidism.

This clonotype showed up many times. The chain has TRBV7-2 and TRBJ2-2, with TRBD2 matching 9 bases. The germline CDR1 and CDR2 sequences are SGHTA and FQGNSA. The CDR3 contains 15 residues. Germline trimming cut 3 bases from V and 5 bases from J; bases unmatched to any gene: 4. As DNA, the CDR3 is TGTGCCAGCAGCTTGGCGGGAGGGCCTACCGGGGAGCTGTTTTTT. Residues: CASSLAGGPTGELFF.

This clonotype was observed many times. V gene TRBV7-3 combines with J gene TRBJ1-6, with unresolved D. The CDR3 has 13 amino acids. CDR1 is SGHTA, CDR2 FQGTGA, per germline. V was cut by 0 bases and J by 8 bases, with 5 bases left in between. The CDR3 reads CASSLTPDSPLHF. DNA for the CDR3: TGTGCCAGCAGCTTAACCCCGGATTCACCCCTCCACTTT. Together with reference TRBV7-3 and TRBJ1-6, the CDR3 gives the full variable domain: GAGVSQTPSNKVTEKGKYVELRCDPISGHTALYWYRQSLGQGPEFLIYFQGTGAADDSGLPNDRFFAVRPEGSVSTLKIQRTERGDSAVYLCASSLTPDSPLHFGNGTRLTVT.

V is TRBV4-2 and J is TRBJ2-3, with 7 positions matching TRBD2. V was pared by 0 bases and J by 2 bases, with 5 bases of the junction left unmatched. Per germline, CDR1 LGHNA and CDR2 YNFKEQ. CDR3 length: 16 amino acids. CDR3 DNA sequence: TGTGCCAGCAGCCAAGATTCTAGCGGATACACAGATACGCAGTATTTT. It translates to CASSQDSSGYTDTQYF.

In this sample, this clonotype turned up many times. CDR3 nucleotide sequence: TGCAGTGCTAGAGATTTGGCAGAAGATGGCCGGCCTGGCTACACCTTC. It codes for CSARDLAEDGRPGYTF. The V call is TRBV20-1, the J call TRBJ1-2; no reliable D call. This CDR3 has 16 residues. CDR1 and CDR2 (germline): DFQATT, SNEGSKA (reference sequence). With 0 bases removed from V and 7 bases from J, the gap between germline ends came to 21 bases.

This chain joins TRBV7-3 and TRBJ2-7; TRBD2 agrees at 10 bases. Germline assignment: CDR1 SGHTA and CDR2 FQGTGA. The CDR3 spans 15 residues. V was clipped by 5 bases and J by 5 bases; unmatched bases: 9. CDR3 region: CASSQERGGLHEQYF. The CDR3 region has the DNA TGTGCCAGCAGCCAAGAGCGGGGGGGGCTCCACGAGCAGTACTTC.

With respect to this clonotype: Just one base apart from a much larger clone, this may be a read error. The chain uses TRBV6-1 and TRBJ2-7; possibly TRBD1 or TRBD2 for D (5 bases each). The CDR3 spans 14 residues. Germline V gene data show CDR1 as MNHNS and CDR2 as SASEGT. The CDR3, as DNA: TGTGCGACCAAACCCCGTTGGGACCCCTACGAGCAGTACTTC. Protein sequence: CATKPRWDPYEQYF.

Ten or more counts support this clonotype. The chain has TRBV9 and TRBJ1-2; no definite D call. V shed 3 bases and J shed 8 bases, with 8 bases lying between them. This CDR3 spans 11 amino acids. Germline V gene data show CDR1 as SGDLS and CDR2 as YYNGEE. CDR3 amino acids: CASSGVGGYTF. The CDR3 DNA reads as TGTGCCAGCAGCGGGGTCGGGGGCTACACCTTC.

This clonotype was recorded at least ten times. The chain couples TRBV6-1 to TRBJ2-7; the D call may be TRBD1 or TRBD2 (5 bases each). The CDR3 is made up of 15 amino acids. Germline V gives CDR1 MNHNS, CDR2 SASEGT. Trimming shortened V by 6 bases and J by 4 bases, and 19 bases separated the two germline ends. The CDR3 loop reads CASRPSGTPTYEQYF. CDR3 nucleotide sequence: TGTGCCAGCAGACCCTCCGGGACCCCCACATACGAGCAGTACTTC.

This clonotype showed up many times. The CDR3 protein is CASSARDRATGANVLTF. The CDR3 region has the DNA TGTGCCAGCAGCGCCCGGGACAGGGCCACTGGGGCCAACGTCCTGACTTTC. V and J are TRBV25-1 and TRBJ2-6, with 9 bases identical to TRBD1. The trim removed 6 bases at V and 2 bases at J, leaving 8 bases unmatched. CDR1 is MGHDK, CDR2 SYGVNS, per germline. The CDR3 has 17 amino acids.

The sample holds many counts of this clonotype. This chain links TRBV27 with TRBJ2-7; 8 nucleotides match TRBD2. This CDR3 is 15 amino acids long. Per the germline V gene, CDR1 is MNHEY and CDR2 is SMNVEV (reference sequence). V lost 7 bases to trimming and J lost 2 bases; unmatched junction nucleotides: 10. CDR3 sequence reads: CASNIAGYNPYEQYF. CDR3 bases: TGTGCCAGCAACATAGCGGGATACAACCCCTACGAGCAGTACTTC.

This clonotype has a count of ten or more. This chain connects TRBV29-1 to TRBJ2-3; unclear D gene. The germline gives CDR1 SQVTM, CDR2 ANQGSEA. Trimming pared 4 bases from V and 2 bases from J, leaving 13 bases between. The CDR3 length is 14 residues. CDR3 sequence reads: CSVALGAPTDTQYF. For the CDR3, the DNA is TGCAGCGTTGCCTTGGGCGCCCCCACAGATACGCAGTATTTT.

Comment on this clonotype: One end of the junction fails to match germline, which may point to a read error. The chain is built from TRBV18 and TRBJ2-2; D might be TRBD1 or TRBD2, each matching 5 bases. From germline, CDR1 is KGHSH and CDR2 LQKENI. This CDR3 contains 13 residues. The CDR3 coding sequence is TGTGCCTGCTCACCGGGGACGACCGGGGAGCTGTTTTTT. As protein: CACSPGTTGELFF.

This chain uses TRBV19 with TRBJ2-5; the D gene could be TRBD1 or TRBD2 (6 bases each). The CDR3 is made up of 14 amino acids. Per germline, CDR1 LNHDA and CDR2 SQIVND (reference sequence). Trimming shortened V by 6 bases and J by 5 bases, and 16 bases separated the two germline ends. The CDR3 loop reads CASRPPGAGETQYF. The CDR3, as DNA: TGTGCCAGTAGGCCGCCGGGGGCCGGGGAGACCCAGTACTTC. Full variable domain (remainder filled in from reference TRBV19 and TRBJ2-5): DGGITQSPKYLFRKEGQNVTLSCEQNLNHDAMYWYRQDPGQGLRLIYYSQIVNDFQKGDIAEGYSVSREKKESFPLTVTSAQKNPTAFYLCASRPPGAGETQYFGPGTRLLVL.